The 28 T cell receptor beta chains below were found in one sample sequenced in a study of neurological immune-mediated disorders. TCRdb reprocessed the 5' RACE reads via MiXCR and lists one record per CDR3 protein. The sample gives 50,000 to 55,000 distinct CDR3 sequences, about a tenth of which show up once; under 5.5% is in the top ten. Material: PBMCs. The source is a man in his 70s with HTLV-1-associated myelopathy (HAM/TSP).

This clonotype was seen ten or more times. The CDR3 DNA follows: TGTGCCAGCGGACGGACTAGCGGGAGAGGAAATGAGCAGTTCTTC. Residues: CASGRTSGRGNEQFF. This chain uses TRBV11-2 with TRBJ2-1, with 13 positions matching TRBD2. This CDR3 comprises 15 residues. V shed 8 bases, J shed 7 bases, and the junction held 8 bases outside the gene matches. The germline V gene encodes CDR1 SGHAT and CDR2 FQNNGV. Complete variable domain (other parts from reference TRBV11-2 and TRBJ2-1): EAGVAQSPRYKIIEKRQSVAFWCNPISGHATLYWYQQILGQGPKLLIQFQNNGVVDDSQLPKDRFSAERLKGVDSTLKIQPAKLEDSAVYLCASGRTSGRGNEQFFGPGTRLTVL.

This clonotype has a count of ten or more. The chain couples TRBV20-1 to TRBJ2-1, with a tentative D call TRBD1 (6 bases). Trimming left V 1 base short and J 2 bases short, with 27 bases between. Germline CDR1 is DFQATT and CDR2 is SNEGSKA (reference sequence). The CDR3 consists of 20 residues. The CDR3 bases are TGCAGTGCTAGAGCCACACTGGGGGACAAGCAGATGTATCCCTACAATGAGCAGTTCTTC. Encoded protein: CSARATLGDKQMYPYNEQFF.

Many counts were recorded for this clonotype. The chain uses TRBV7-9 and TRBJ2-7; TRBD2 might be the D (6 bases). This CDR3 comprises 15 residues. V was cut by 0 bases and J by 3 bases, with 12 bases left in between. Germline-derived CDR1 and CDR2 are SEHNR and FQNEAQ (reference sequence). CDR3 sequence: CASSLAEGGYYEQYF. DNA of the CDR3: TGTGCCAGCAGCTTAGCGGAGGGCGGCTACTACGAGCAGTACTTC.

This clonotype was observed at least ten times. The CDR3 DNA reads TGTGCCAGCTCACCGACTGTTCAAAGGGTGGTGAAGACCCAGTACTTC. Protein sequence: CASSPTVQRVVKTQYF. V is TRBV18 and J is TRBJ2-5, with D unclear. The CDR3 spans 16 residues. Trimming removed 3 bases from V and 6 bases from J, with 20 bases in between. Germline lookup yields CDR1 KGHSH and CDR2 LQKENI.

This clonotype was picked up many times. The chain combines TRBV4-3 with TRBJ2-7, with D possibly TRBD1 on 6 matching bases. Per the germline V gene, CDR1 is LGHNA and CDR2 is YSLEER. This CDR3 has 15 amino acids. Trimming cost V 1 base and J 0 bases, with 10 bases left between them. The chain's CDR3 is CASSQGTAFSYEQYF. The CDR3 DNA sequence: TGCGCCAGCAGCCAAGGGACAGCATTCTCCTACGAGCAGTACTTC.

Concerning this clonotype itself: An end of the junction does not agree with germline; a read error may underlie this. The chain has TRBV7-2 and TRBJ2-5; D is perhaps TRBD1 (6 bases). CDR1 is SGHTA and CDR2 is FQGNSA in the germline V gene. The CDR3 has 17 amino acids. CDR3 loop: CASSVAGAAPLGETQYF. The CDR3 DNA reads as TGTGCCAGCAGCGTAGCAGGGGCCGCCCCTCTTGGGGAGACCCAGTACTTC.

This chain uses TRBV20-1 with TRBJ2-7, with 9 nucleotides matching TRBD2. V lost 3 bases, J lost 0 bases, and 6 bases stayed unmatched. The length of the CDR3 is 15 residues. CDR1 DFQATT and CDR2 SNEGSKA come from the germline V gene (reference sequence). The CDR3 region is CSARLSGGSSYEQYF. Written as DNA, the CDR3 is TGCAGTGCTAGGCTTAGCGGGGGAAGCTCCTACGAGCAGTACTTC.

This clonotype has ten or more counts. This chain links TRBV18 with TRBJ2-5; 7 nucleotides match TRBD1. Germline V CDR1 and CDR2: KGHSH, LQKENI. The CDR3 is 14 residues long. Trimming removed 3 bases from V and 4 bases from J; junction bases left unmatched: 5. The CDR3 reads CASSPDRERETQYF. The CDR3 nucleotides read TGTGCCAGCTCACCCGACAGGGAGCGAGAGACCCAGTACTTC.

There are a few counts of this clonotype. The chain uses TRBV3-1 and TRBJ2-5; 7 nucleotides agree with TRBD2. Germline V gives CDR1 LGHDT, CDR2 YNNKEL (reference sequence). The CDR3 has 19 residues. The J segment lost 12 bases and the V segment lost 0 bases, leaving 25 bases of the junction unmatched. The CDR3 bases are TGTGCCAGCAGCCAAGAATTAGGGAGGGGAGCGAGCGGGACCGATCGGGAGTACTTC. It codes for CASSQELGRGASGTDREYF.

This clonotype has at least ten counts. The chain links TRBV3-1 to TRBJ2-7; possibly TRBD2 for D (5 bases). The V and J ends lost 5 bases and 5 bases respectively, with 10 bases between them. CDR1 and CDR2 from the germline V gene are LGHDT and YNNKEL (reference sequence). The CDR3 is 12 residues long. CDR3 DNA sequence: TGTGCCAGCAGCACTCGGGGAAACGAGCAGTACTTC. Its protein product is CASSTRGNEQYF.

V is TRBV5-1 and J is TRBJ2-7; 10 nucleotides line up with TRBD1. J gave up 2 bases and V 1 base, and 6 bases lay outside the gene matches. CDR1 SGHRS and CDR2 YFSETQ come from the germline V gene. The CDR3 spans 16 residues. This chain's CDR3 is CASSLTSGTGAYEQYF. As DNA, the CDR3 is TGCGCCAGCAGCTTGACTTCCGGGACAGGGGCCTACGAGCAGTACTTC.

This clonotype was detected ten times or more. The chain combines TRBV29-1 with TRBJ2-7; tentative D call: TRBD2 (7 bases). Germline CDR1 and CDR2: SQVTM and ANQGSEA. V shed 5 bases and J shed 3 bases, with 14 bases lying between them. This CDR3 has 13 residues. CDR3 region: CSVTQRGGYEQYF. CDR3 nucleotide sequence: TGCAGCGTTACCCAAAGGGGGGGCTACGAGCAGTACTTC.

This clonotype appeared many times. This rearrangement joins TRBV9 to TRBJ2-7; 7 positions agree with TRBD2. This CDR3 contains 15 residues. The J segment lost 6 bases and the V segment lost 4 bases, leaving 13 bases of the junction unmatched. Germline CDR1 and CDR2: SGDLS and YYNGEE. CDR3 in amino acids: CASSSVPGTGGEQYF. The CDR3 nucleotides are TGTGCCAGCAGCAGTGTCCCCGGGACGGGGGGCGAGCAGTACTTC.

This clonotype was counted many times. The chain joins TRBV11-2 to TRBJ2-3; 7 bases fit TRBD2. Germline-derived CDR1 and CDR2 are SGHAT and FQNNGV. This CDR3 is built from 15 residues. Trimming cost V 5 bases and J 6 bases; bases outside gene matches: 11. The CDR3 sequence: CASSPKAGARDTQYF. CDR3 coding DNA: TGTGCCAGCAGCCCAAAGGCGGGAGCCAGGGATACGCAGTATTTT.

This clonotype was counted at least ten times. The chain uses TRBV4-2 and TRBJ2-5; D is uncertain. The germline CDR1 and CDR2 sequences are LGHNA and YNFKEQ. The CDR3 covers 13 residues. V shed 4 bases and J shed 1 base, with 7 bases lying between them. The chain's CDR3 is CASSLSFQETQYF. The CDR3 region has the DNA TGTGCCAGCAGCCTGAGCTTCCAAGAGACCCAGTACTTC.

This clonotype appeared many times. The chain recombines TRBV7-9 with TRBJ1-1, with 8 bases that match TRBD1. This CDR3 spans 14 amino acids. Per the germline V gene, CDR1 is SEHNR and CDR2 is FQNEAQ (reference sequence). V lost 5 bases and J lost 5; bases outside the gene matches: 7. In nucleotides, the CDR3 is TGTGCCAGCAGCCTTTGGACAGGGCAGACTGAAGCTTTCTTT. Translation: CASSLWTGQTEAFF.

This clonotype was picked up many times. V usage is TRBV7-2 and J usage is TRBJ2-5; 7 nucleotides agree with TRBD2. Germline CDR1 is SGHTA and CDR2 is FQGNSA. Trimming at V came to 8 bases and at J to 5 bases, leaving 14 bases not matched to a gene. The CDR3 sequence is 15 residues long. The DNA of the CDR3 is TGTGCCAGCTCCGATGTCGGGGAGGGCCGGGAGACCCAGTACTTC. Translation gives CASSDVGEGRETQYF.

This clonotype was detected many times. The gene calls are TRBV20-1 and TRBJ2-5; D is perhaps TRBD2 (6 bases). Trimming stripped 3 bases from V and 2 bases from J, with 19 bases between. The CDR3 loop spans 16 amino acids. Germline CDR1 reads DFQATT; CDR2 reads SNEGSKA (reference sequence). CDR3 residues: CSASLAAGGLQETQYF. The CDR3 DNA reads TGCAGTGCTAGTCTAGCAGCGGGTGGTTTACAAGAGACCCAGTACTTC.

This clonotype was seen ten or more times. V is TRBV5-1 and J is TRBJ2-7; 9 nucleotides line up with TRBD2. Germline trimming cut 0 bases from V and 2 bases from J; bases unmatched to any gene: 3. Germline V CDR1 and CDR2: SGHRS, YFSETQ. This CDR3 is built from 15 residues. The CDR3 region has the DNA TGCGCCAGCAGCTTGGGACTAGCGGAAACCTACGAGCAGTACTTC. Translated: CASSLGLAETYEQYF. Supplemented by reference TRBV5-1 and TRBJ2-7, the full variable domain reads KAGVTQTPRYLIKTRGQQVTLSCSPISGHRSVSWYQQTPGQGLQFLFEYFSETQRNKGNFPGRFSGRQFSNSRSEMNVSTLELGDSALYLCASSLGLAETYEQYFGPGTRLTVT.

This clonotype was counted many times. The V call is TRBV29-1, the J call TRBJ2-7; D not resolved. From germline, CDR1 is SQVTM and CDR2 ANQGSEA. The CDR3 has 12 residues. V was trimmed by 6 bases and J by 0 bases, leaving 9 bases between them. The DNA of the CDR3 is TGCAGCGTGGCGGACGGCTCCTACGAGCAGTACTTC. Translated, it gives CSVADGSYEQYF.

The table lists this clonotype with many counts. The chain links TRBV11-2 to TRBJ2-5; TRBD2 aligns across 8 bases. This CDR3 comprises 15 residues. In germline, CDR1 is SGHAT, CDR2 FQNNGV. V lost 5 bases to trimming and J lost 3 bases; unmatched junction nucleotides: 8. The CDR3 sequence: CASSPGGWNEETQYF. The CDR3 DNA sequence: TGTGCCAGCAGCCCGGGAGGGTGGAACGAAGAGACCCAGTACTTC.

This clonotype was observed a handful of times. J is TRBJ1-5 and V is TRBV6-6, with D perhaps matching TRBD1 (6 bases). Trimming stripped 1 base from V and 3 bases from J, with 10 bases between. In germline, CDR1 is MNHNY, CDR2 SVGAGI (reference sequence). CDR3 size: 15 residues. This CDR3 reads CASSYLDRTNQPQHF. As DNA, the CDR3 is TGTGCCAGCAGTTACTTAGACAGGACCAATCAGCCCCAGCATTTT.

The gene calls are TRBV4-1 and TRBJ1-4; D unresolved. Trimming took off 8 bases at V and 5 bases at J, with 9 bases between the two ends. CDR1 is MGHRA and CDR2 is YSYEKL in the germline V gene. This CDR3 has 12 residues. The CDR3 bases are TGCGCCAGCTGCCCCTTAAATGAAAAACTGTTTTTT. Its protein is CASCPLNEKLFF.

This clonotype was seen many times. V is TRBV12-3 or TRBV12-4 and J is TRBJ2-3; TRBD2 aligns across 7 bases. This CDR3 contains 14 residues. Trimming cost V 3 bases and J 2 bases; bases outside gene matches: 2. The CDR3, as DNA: TGTGCCAGCAGTTTGGGGGGGTTCACAGATACGCAGTATTTT. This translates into CASSLGGFTDTQYF.

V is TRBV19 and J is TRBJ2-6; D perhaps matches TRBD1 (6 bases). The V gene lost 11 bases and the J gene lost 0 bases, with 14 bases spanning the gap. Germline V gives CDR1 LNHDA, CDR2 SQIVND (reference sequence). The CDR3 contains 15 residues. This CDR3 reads CAAQTGSSGANVLTF. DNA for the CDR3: TGTGCCGCACAGACAGGTAGCTCTGGGGCCAACGTCCTGACTTTC.

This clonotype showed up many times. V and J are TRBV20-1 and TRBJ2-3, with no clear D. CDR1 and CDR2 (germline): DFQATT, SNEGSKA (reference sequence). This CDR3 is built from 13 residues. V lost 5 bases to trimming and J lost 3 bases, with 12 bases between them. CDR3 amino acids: CSAPRRSTDTQYF. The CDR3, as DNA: TGCAGTGCTCCCCGAAGGTCTACAGATACGCAGTATTTT.

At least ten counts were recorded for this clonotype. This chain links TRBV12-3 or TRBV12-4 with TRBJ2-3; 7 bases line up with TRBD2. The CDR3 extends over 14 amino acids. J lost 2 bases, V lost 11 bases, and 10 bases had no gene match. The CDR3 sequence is CASVTSVTTDTQYF. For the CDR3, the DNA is TGTGCCTCAGTCACTAGCGTCACCACAGATACGCAGTATTTT.

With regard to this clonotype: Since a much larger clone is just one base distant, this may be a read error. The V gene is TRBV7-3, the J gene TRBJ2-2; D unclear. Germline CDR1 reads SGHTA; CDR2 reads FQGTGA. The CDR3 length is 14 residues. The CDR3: CANSLMGNTGELFF. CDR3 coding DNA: TGTGCCAACAGCTTAATGGGGAACACCGGGGAGCTGTTTTTT.